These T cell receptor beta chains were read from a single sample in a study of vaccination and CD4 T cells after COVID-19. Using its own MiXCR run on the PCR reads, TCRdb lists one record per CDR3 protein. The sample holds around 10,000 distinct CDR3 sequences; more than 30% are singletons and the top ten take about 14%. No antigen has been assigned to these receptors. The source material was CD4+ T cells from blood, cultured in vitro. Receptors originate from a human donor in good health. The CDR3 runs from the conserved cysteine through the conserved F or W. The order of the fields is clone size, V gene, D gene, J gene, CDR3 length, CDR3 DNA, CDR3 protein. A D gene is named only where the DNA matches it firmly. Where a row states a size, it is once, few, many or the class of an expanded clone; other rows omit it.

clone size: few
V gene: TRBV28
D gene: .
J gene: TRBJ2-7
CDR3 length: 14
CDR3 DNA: TGTGCCAGCAGTTTAAGCGGGCCTACCTACGAGCAGTACTTC
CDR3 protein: CASSLSGPTYEQYF

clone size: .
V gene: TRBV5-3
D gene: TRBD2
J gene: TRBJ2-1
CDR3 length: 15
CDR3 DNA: TGTGCCAGAAGCTTGTCTAGCGGCTCCTACAATGAGCAGTTCTTC
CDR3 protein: CARSLSSGSYNEQFF

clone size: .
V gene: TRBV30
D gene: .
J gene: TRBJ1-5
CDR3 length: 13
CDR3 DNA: TGTGCCTGGAGCGAAGATAGCAATCAGCCCCAGCATTTT
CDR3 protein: CAWSEDSNQPQHF

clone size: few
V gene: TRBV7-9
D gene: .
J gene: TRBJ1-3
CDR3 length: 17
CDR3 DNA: TGTGCCAGCAGCTGGCCTCGGGGGGCTGCCTCTGGAAACACCATATATTTT
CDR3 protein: CASSWPRGAASGNTIYF

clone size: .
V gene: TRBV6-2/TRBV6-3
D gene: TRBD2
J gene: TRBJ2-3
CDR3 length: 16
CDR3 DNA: TGTGCCAGCAGTCGGATACTAGCGGGGGGGGCAGATACGCAGTATTTT
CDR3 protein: CASSRILAGGADTQYF

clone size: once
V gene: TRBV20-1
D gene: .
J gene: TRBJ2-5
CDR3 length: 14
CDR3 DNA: TGCAGTGCTAGAGGGGGGGGGCGGCAAGAGACCCAGTACTTC
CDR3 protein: CSARGGGRQETQYF

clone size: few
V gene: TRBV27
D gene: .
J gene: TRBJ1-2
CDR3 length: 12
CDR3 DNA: TGTGCCAGCGGAGAGACTTTCTATGGCTACACCTTC
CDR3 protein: CASGETFYGYTF

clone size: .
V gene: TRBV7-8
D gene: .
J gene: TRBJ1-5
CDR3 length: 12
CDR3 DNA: TGTGCCAGCAGCTTTTGCGCTCAGCCCCAGCATTTT
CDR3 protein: CASSFCAQPQHF

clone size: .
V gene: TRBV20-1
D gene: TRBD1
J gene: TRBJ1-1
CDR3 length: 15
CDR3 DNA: TGCAGTGCTAGAGGGGGGACAGGGATGAACACTGAAGCTTTCTTT
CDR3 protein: CSARGGTGMNTEAFF

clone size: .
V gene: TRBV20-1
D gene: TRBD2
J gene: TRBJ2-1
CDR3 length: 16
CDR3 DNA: TGCAGTGCTTTCGAGTGGGCTAGCGGGAGTGGCAATGAGCAGTTCTTC
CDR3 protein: CSAFEWASGSGNEQFF

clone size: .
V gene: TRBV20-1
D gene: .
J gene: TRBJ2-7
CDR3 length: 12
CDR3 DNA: TGCAGTGCTAGAGATCGCGCCTCCGAGCAGTACTTC
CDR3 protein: CSARDRASEQYF

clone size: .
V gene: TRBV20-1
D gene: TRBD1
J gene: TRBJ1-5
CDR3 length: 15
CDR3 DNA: TGCAGTGCTAGAGCGACAGGGGTGGTCAGTCAGCCCCAGCATTTT
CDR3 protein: CSARATGVVSQPQHF

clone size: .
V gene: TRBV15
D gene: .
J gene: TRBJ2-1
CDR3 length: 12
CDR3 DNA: TGTGCCACCAGCTCTGGCTACAATGAGCAGTTCTTC
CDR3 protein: CATSSGYNEQFF

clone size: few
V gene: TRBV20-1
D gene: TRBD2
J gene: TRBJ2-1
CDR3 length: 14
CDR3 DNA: TGCAGTGCTAGCCTAGCGGGCCGATACAATGAGCAGTTCTTC
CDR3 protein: CSASLAGRYNEQFF

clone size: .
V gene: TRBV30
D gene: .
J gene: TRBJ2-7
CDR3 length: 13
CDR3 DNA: TGTGCCTGGAGTCGTCTAGAAGGCTACGAGCAGTACTTC
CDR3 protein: CAWSRLEGYEQYF

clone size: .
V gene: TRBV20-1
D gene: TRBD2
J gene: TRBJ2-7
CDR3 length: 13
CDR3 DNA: TGCAGTGCCAGTAGCGGGAGCCGATACAAGCAGTACTTC
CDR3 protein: CSASSGSRYKQYF

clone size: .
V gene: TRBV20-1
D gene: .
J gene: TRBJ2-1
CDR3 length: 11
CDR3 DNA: TGCAGTGCTGGCGAGCGCAATGAGCAGTTCTTC
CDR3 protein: CSAGERNEQFF

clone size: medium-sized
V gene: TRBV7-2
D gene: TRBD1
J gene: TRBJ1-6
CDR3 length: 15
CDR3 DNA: TGTGCCAGCAGCCCCGGGACAGGGGTTAGGGCACCCCTCCACTTT
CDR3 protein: CASSPGTGVRAPLHF

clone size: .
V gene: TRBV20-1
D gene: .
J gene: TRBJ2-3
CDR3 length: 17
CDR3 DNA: TGCAGTGCTAGAAGTCACGGCCCAGCGGCTAGCACAGATACGCAGTATTTT
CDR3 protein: CSARSHGPAASTDTQYF

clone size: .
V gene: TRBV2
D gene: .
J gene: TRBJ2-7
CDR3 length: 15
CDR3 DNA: TGTGCCAGCAGTGAGCAGGGGTCCCCCACCTACGAGCAGTACTTC
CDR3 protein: CASSEQGSPTYEQYF

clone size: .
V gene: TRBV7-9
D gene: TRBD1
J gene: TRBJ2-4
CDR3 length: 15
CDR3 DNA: TGTGCCAGCAGCTTAAGCCAGGGGGCGCGTGACATTCAGTACTTC
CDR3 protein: CASSLSQGARDIQYF

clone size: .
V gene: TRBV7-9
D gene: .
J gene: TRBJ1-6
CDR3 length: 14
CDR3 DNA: TGTGCCAGCAGCTTAGAACAGTATAATTCACCCCTCCACTTT
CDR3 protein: CASSLEQYNSPLHF

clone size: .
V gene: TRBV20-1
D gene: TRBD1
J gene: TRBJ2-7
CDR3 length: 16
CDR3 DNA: TGCAGTGCTAGCAGAAGATCAGGGGGTCTGTCGGGCGAGCAGTACTTC
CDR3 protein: CSASRRSGGLSGEQYF

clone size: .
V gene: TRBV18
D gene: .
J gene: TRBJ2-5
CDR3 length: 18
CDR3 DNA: TGTGCCAGCTCACCACGGCGCCTTAGGACAGAGAATCAAGAGACCCAGTACTTC
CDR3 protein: CASSPRRLRTENQETQYF

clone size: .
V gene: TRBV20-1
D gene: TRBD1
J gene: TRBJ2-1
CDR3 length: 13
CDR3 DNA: TGCAGTGCTAGAAAACAGGGGTACAATGAGCAGTTCTTC
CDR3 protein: CSARKQGYNEQFF

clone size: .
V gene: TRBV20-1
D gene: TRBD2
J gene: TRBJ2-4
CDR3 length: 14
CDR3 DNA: TGCAGTGCTGGGACTAGCGGGAGGGGGGACATTCAGTACTTC
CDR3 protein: CSAGTSGRGDIQYF

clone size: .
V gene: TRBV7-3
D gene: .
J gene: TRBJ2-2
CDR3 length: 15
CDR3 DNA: TGTGCCAGCAGGGATGGGGGGGCAGGCACCGGGGAGCTGTTTTTT
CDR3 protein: CASRDGGAGTGELFF

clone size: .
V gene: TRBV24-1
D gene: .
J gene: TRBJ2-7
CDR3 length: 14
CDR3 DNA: TGTGCCACCAGTGATCCGCAGGGAGCCTACGAGCAGTACTTC
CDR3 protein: CATSDPQGAYEQYF